Only a few counts were recorded for the clone carrying this T cell receptor (beta chain). No antigen is known for it. The method was immunoSEQ multiplex PCR; TCRdb's version includes in-frame clones alone and lacks a portion of them. Here the sample spans tens of thousands of clones, 80% being singletons. This sample is drawn from a study of a mutant IDH1 vaccine in newly diagnosed glioma. CDR1 is SQVTM and CDR2 is ANQGSEA in the germline V gene. Trimming cost V 6 bases and J 3 bases, with 8 bases left between them. CDR3 length equals 11 residues. Time point denoted: week 35, safety follow-up. The vaccine gave 300 ug of a 20-mer mutant IDH1 peptide subcutaneously per dose.

The chain recombines TRBV29-1 with TRBJ1-2; D is possibly TRBD1 (6 bases). This material consisted of PBMCs, taken from a glioma patient whose treatment included an IDH1 peptide vaccine. This clonotype originated in a man aged 35-49 years with glioma. Some clones in this sample may be carry-over from other donors' samples. The CDR3 DNA follows: TGCAGCGTGAACAGGGACTATGGCTACACCTTC. Encoded protein: CSVNRDYGYTF.